This record looks at one TCR beta chain sequence and its context. Its antigen is as yet unknown. These data come from a study of cytomegalovirus exposure and HLA in healthy donors. The V gene lost 6 bases and the J gene lost 8 bases, with 14 bases spanning the gap. CDR1 is MNHEY, CDR2 SVGAGI, per germline. This CDR3 has 14 residues. Sampled while nominally healthy, donors likely had unrecorded immune exposures. Both 60 Vbeta primers and 13 Jbeta primers went into the PCR. The data were produced by immunoSEQ multiplex PCR, yet TCRdb's version contains in-frame clones alone and is incomplete. There are roughly 80,000 clones in the sample; roughly two thirds occur only once, and 4.9% lies in the top ten. Overall study findings and caveats: In a later analysis, V- and J-gene trimming of beta chains associated with a DCLRE1C missense variant, replicated independently.

The origin of this receptor is a man between 60 and 70 years old in good health and CMV-seropositive. The chain has TRBV6-5 and TRBJ1-6; TRBD1 might be the D (6 bases). The sequencing sample was made of PBMCs. CDR3 sequence reads: CASRSQGWDSPLHF. The CDR3, as DNA: TGTGCCAGCAGATCCCAGGGGTGGGATTCACCCCTCCACTTT.